Following are 14 T cell receptor beta chains from one sample sequenced in a study of T cells after yellow fever vaccination. One entry per CDR3 protein results from TCRdb running MiXCR on the 5' RACE reads. The sample carries some 320,000 distinct CDR3 sequences, 3.5% to 5% recorded once. The sequencing here drew on PBMCs, taken 15 days after the yellow fever booster vaccination. The receptors stem from a man between 18 and 29 years old who received the YFV17D yellow fever vaccine.

This clonotype showed up just a few times. The rearrangement links TRBV7-8 to TRBJ1-4; no definite D call. CDR1 and CDR2 from the germline V gene are SGHVS and FQNEAQ. CDR3 length: 12 residues. Trimming removed 4 bases from V and 8 bases from J, with 8 bases in between. The CDR3 is CASSSSTEKLFF. CDR3 nucleotides: TGTGCCAGCAGCTCTTCGACAGAAAAACTGTTTTTT. The full variable domain, its missing parts supplied by reference TRBV7-8 and TRBJ1-4, is GAGVSQSPRYKVAKRGQDVALRCDPISGHVSLFWYQQALGQGPEFLTYFQNEAQLDKSGLPSDRFFAERPEGSVSTLKIQRTQQEDSAVYLCASSSSTEKLFFGSGTQLSVL.

There are many counts of this clonotype. V usage is TRBV12-3 or TRBV12-4 and J usage is TRBJ1-2; 9 positions agree with TRBD1. This CDR3 comprises 16 residues. J gave up 4 bases and V 5 bases, and 11 bases lay outside the gene matches. The CDR3 bases are TGTGCCAGCAGTCCCGGGACAGGGCCCTGGGGCTATGGCTACACCTTC. Protein sequence: CASSPGTGPWGYGYTF.

The chain employs TRBV21-1 and TRBJ1-5; whether TRBD1, the table's D call, matches the DNA was not checked. TRBV21-1 is marked as a pseudogene. This CDR3 region has 15 residues. Here the CDR3 reads CAIYNRDSLNQPQHF. As DNA, the CDR3 is TGTGCCATCTATAATCGGGACAGCCTCAATCAGCCCCAGCATTTT.

This clonotype was counted ten times or more. The chain links TRBV5-5 to TRBJ2-5; D possibly corresponds to TRBD1 (5 bases). The CDR3 totals 15 residues. In germline, CDR1 is SGHKS, CDR2 YYEKEE (reference sequence). The ends were cut back, 0 bases at V and 4 bases at J, with 13 bases in the middle. The CDR3 sequence: CASSLARQRGETQYF. Written as DNA, the CDR3 is TGTGCCAGCAGCTTGGCCCGACAGCGCGGAGAGACCCAGTACTTC.

Ten or more counts support this clonotype. J is TRBJ1-5 and V is TRBV7-9; the D is unclear. V lost 1 base, J lost 7 bases, and 8 bases lay in between. From germline, CDR1 is SEHNR and CDR2 FQNEAQ (reference sequence). The CDR3 spans 13 residues. CDR3 in DNA: TGTGCCAGCAGCTTAGAGTGGAACCAGCCCCAGCATTTT. This codes for CASSLEWNQPQHF.

This clonotype has just a few counts. The chain joins TRBV30 to TRBJ1-1, with D tentatively TRBD1 (5 bases). Trimming left V 1 base short and J 0 bases short, with 6 bases between. Germline V gives CDR1 GTSNPN, CDR2 SVGIG (reference sequence). The CDR3 is made up of 13 amino acids. The CDR3 DNA follows: TGTGCCTGGAGTGAGGGGATGAACACTGAAGCTTTCTTT. It codes for CAWSEGMNTEAFF.

This clonotype was detected many times. The chain has TRBV11-2 and TRBJ2-2; 9 bases are a match to TRBD1. Germline CDR1 reads SGHAT; CDR2 reads FQNNGV. The CDR3 sequence is 15 residues long. Trimming removed 4 bases from V and 3 bases from J; junction bases left unmatched: 3. CDR3 residues: CASSSYRGHTGELFF. In nucleotides, the CDR3 is TGTGCCAGCAGCTCTTACAGGGGGCACACCGGGGAGCTGTTTTTT.

This clonotype came up a few times. The DNA for the CDR3 is TGTGCCAGCAGCTTGTCTTCCGGGGGGAATACGCAGTATTTT. Its protein is CASSLSSGGNTQYF. V is TRBV11-2 and J is TRBJ2-3, with 7 bases fitting TRBD2. The germline gives CDR1 SGHAT, CDR2 FQNNGV. Losses at the gene ends were 3 bases for V and 7 bases for J; bases not matched to a gene: 7. The CDR3 length is 14 residues.

This clonotype was picked up a small number of times. The chain has TRBV27 and TRBJ1-1; D is unclear. This CDR3 comprises 14 residues. V lost 3 bases to trimming and J lost 1 base, with 9 bases between them. Germline V lookup: CDR1 MNHEY, CDR2 SMNVEV (reference sequence). The CDR3 nucleotides read TGTGCCAGCAGTTTCAACGTCCCGAACACTGAAGCTTTCTTT. This sequence encodes CASSFNVPNTEAFF.

There are many counts of this clonotype. The V and J genes are TRBV12-3 or TRBV12-4 and TRBJ2-5; the D is unclear. Trimming removed 6 bases at V and 5 bases at J, with 13 bases between. This CDR3 has 13 residues. The CDR3 nucleotides are TGTGCCAGCAGAGGACCCAAGTGGGAGACCCAGTACTTC. Encoded protein: CASRGPKWETQYF.

This clonotype occurred a few times. The CDR3 nucleotides read TGCGCCAGCAGCCGTAGGACTAGCGGGGGCAATGAGCAGTTCTTC. Its protein product is CASSRRTSGGNEQFF. This chain joins TRBV4-1 and TRBJ2-1; 13 bases agree with TRBD2. The CDR3 is 15 amino acids. Germline CDR1 reads MGHRA; CDR2 reads YSYEKL. Losses at the gene ends were 4 bases for V and 6 bases for J; bases not matched to a gene: 3.

At least ten counts were recorded for this clonotype. This chain joins TRBV4-2 and TRBJ2-1; the match to TRBD2 covers 8 bases. The J segment lost 10 bases and the V segment lost 0 bases, leaving 8 bases of the junction unmatched. CDR3 length: 15 amino acids. Germline V gives CDR1 LGHNA, CDR2 YNFKEQ. The CDR3 here is CASSQDTGGAGEQFF. The CDR3 DNA is TGTGCCAGCAGCCAAGATACGGGGGGGGCTGGGGAGCAGTTCTTC.

This clonotype was counted only a few times. V is TRBV12-3 or TRBV12-4 and J is TRBJ2-3; 10 positions agree with TRBD2. This CDR3 spans 16 amino acids. Losses at the gene ends were 2 bases for V and 2 bases for J; bases not matched to a gene: 4. CDR3 protein: CASSLSLAGNTDTQYF. The CDR3 nucleotides read TGTGCCAGCAGTTTATCACTAGCGGGGAACACAGATACGCAGTATTTT.

This clonotype was counted ten times or more. The chain recombines TRBV6-1 with TRBJ2-5; 7 nucleotides line up with TRBD1. CDR1 is MNHNS, CDR2 SASEGT, per germline. The CDR3 is 14 amino acids. With 5 bases clipped from V and 4 bases from J, the junction kept 7 bases outside the gene matches. CDR3 in amino acids: CASSLIGTAETQYF. The CDR3 coding sequence is TGTGCCAGCAGTTTAATTGGGACAGCAGAGACCCAGTACTTC.